These T cell receptor beta chains were read from a single sample in a study of response to subunit inactivated influenza vaccine. A single record per CDR3 protein comes from TCRdb applying MiXCR to the RT-PCR reads. The sample comprises about 500,000 distinct CDR3 sequences, approximately 15% of which are singletons, and approximately 3% rests with the top ten. Sequenced material: CD4+ T cells sorted from PBMCs, taken approximately 25 months after vaccination. The receptors originated from a man between 50 and 69 years old who received an inactivated influenza vaccine. CDR3s include the opening cysteine and the closing phenylalanine or tryptophan. A D gene is named only where the DNA matches it firmly. The size field is filled for only some rows; it gives once, few, many or a size class.

v_gene	len	j_gene	d_gene	abundance	CDR3nt	CDR3aa
TRBV5-5	13	TRBJ2-2	NA	NA	TGTGCCAGCAGACGCAGTGGTACCGGGGAGCTGTTTTTT	CASRRSGTGELFF
TRBV3-1	12	TRBJ2-7	TRBD2	NA	TGCGCAGCGGGCGGGAGCTCCTACGAGCAGTACTTC	CAAGGSSYEQYF
TRBV4-1	16	TRBJ2-7	TRBD1	NA	TGCGCCAGCAGCCAAGTCCGGGACAGGGGACCCTACGAGCAGTACTTC	CASSQVRDRGPYEQYF
TRBV3-1	15	TRBJ1-2	TRBD1	NA	TGTGCCAGCAGCCAAGGGGACAGGGGTCCATATGGCTACACCTTC	CASSQGDRGPYGYTF
TRBV18	19	TRBJ2-5	TRBD1	NA	TGTGCCAGCTCTTATGGACCGGGACAGGGAATTCCAAACCAAGAGACCCAGTACTTC	CASSYGPGQGIPNQETQYF
TRBV4-2	19	TRBJ2-5	TRBD2	many	TGTGCCAGCAGCCGTGATGTCACCCGGGGTAGCGGGCTTTTGGAGACCCAGTACTTC	CASSRDVTRGSGLLETQYF
TRBV3-1	14	TRBJ2-1	NA	many	TGTGCCAGCAGCCAAGGTACGCAACCGAATGAGCAGTTCTTC	CASSQGTQPNEQFF
TRBV3-1	13	TRBJ1-6	NA	NA	TGTGCCAGCAGCCAAGATCAAAGCTCACCCCTCCACTTT	CASSQDQSSPLHF
TRBV5-1	14	TRBJ2-3	TRBD1	NA	TGCGCCAGCAGCCAACTACCGACCGGGACAGAGGTTGGTTTT	CASSQLPTGTEVGF
TRBV29-1	12	TRBJ2-7	TRBD2	NA	TGCAGCGTCCTAGCGGACTCCTACGAGCAGTACTTC	CSVLADSYEQYF
TRBV3-1	15	TRBJ2-7	NA	many	TGTGCCAGCAGCCAACCATCCGGGACTCATCACGAGCAGTACTTC	CASSQPSGTHHEQYF
TRBV9	14	TRBJ2-2	NA	few	TGTGCCAGCAGCGTATACAGGGAAACCGGGGAGCTGTTTTTT	CASSVYRETGELFF
TRBV20-1	15	TRBJ2-3	TRBD2	NA	TGCAGTGCTTGGGGAACTAGCGGGGTCACAGATACGCAGTATTTT	CSAWGTSGVTDTQYF
TRBV7-9	16	TRBJ1-2	NA	few	TGTGCCAGCAGCAGCCCGACACGAGAGTTGGCGTATGGCTACACCTTC	CASSSPTRELAYGYTF
TRBV5-6	13	TRBJ2-1	NA	NA	TGTGCCAGCAGCCCGGGGTATTCCCATGAGCAGTTCTTC	CASSPGYSHEQFF
TRBV30	11	TRBJ1-2	NA	few	TGTGCCTGGAGCCTGGACTTTGGCTACACCTTC	CAWSLDFGYTF
TRBV3-1	10	TRBJ1-1	NA	NA	TGTGCCAGCAGCCAAGGGTCCACTTTCTTT	CASSQGSTFF
TRBV20-1	14	TRBJ2-1	TRBD2	few	TGCAGTGCTGAAAGTAGGCGGGAGTCATTTGAGCAGTTCTTC	CSAESRRESFEQFF
TRBV20-1	16	TRBJ2-2	NA	many	TGCAGTGCTAGAGATGAGTGGGGGGAGAACACCGGGGAGCTGTTTTTT	CSARDEWGENTGELFF
TRBV15	16	TRBJ2-5	NA	few	TGTGCCACCAGCAGAGTAAGGGGCGCCGGGCAAGAGACCCAGTACTTC	CATSRVRGAGQETQYF
TRBV24-1	14	TRBJ2-1	NA	many	TGTGCCACCAGTGGGAGGGGGCGATTCAATGAGCAGTTCTTC	CATSGRGRFNEQFF
TRBV28	15	TRBJ2-5	NA	few	TGTGCCAGCAGTTTAAGAACGGGGGCCAAAGAGACCCAGTACTTC	CASSLRTGAKETQYF